Each of the 25 T cell receptor beta chains below was sequenced from the same sample in a study of tumor-infiltrating lymphocytes in oesophageal squamous cell carcinoma. MiXCR, run by TCRdb on the PCR reads, gives a single entry per CDR3 protein. Of some 11,000 distinct CDR3 sequences in the sample, roughly 51% were seen once. The specimen sequenced was esophageal tumor tissue. All receptors come from a female donor with esophageal squamous cell carcinoma.

In its sample, this clonotype ranks as medium-sized. The V call is TRBV7-3, the J call TRBJ2-3; no clear D. The CDR3 runs 15 residues. Deletions cut 5 bases from V and 6 bases from J, with 18 bases between. Germline CDR1 and CDR2: SGHTA and FQGTGA. The CDR3 nucleotides read TGTGCCAGCAGCGGGTCCGGTGGGGTGTTTGATACGCAGTATTTT. Protein: CASSGSGGVFDTQYF.

This clonotype appeared many times. This rearrangement joins TRBV14 to TRBJ2-3, with TRBD1 as a possible D gene (6 bases). CDR3 length: 14 residues. V lost 4 bases and J lost 1, with 9 bases in between. Germline V gives CDR1 SGHDN, CDR2 FVKESK. Here the CDR3 DNA reads TGTGCCAGCAGCCGACCAGGGGGCACAGATACGCAGTATTTT. It codes for CASSRPGGTDTQYF.

The sample holds a few counts of this clonotype. The chain couples TRBV12-3 or TRBV12-4 to TRBJ2-2; 11 bases align to TRBD2. The CDR3 spans 18 residues. V dropped 0 bases and J dropped 5; count of bases not matched to a gene: 8. CDR3 coding DNA: TGTGCCAGCAGTTTAGCGCTAGTAGCGGGAGGGATAACCGGGGAGCTGTTTTTT. This sequence encodes CASSLALVAGGITGELFF.

This clonotype was seen a few times. The chain employs TRBV7-2 and TRBJ2-7; 7 bases match TRBD1. CDR1 is SGHTA and CDR2 is FQGNSA in the germline V gene. The CDR3 is 13 residues long. V was clipped by 5 bases and J by 6 bases; unmatched bases: 7. CDR3 loop: CASSTRQGGEQYF. CDR3 nucleotide sequence: TGTGCCAGCAGCACACGACAGGGCGGCGAGCAGTACTTC.

This chain joins TRBV7-2 and TRBJ1-4, with D hard to call. V was clipped by 1 base and J by 5 bases, with 5 bases between them. CDR3 size: 13 residues. The germline V gene encodes CDR1 SGHTA and CDR2 FQGNSA. CDR3 DNA: TGTGCCAGCAGCTTAGTCCTAAATGAAAAACTGTTTTTT. This sequence encodes CASSLVLNEKLFF.

V usage is TRBV7-2 and J usage is TRBJ2-5; D is unresolved. The end of the DNA fits TRBJ2-1 better, so the J call may be wrong. The CDR3 sequence is 11 residues long. Germline V gives CDR1 SGHTA, CDR2 FQGNSA. The DNA of the CDR3 is TGTGCCAGCAGCAGCTCCTACGAGCAGTTCTTC. This gives the protein CASSSSYEQFF.

The rearrangement uses TRBV7-2 and TRBJ2-1; 11 bases are shared with TRBD2. The CDR3 spans 14 residues. V dropped 6 bases and J dropped 4; count of bases not matched to a gene: 2. Germline assignment: CDR1 SGHTA and CDR2 FQGNSA. This CDR3 reads CASSGTSGYNEQFF. The CDR3 bases are TGTGCCAGCAGTGGGACTAGCGGATACAATGAGCAGTTCTTC.

V usage is TRBV7-8 and J usage is TRBJ2-5; 8 nucleotides line up with TRBD1. The end of the DNA aligns better with TRBJ2-1, so the J call may be wrong. CDR3 length: 16 amino acids. CDR1 is SGHVS and CDR2 is FQNEAQ in the germline V gene. DNA for the CDR3: TGTGCCAGCAGCCCCCCAGGACAGGGTAAGTCCTACGAGCAGTTCTTC. Translated: CASSPPGQGKSYEQFF.

This clonotype was found many times. This sequence joins TRBV10-3 and TRBJ1-2; D remains ambiguous. The germline V and J ends were trimmed by 4 bases and 1 base, with 7 bases remaining between them. CDR1 ENHRY and CDR2 SYGVKD come from the germline V gene. The CDR3 totals 13 residues. CDR3 nucleotide sequence: TGTGCCATCAGTGGGACGGGTAACTATGGCTACACCTTC. Translation gives CAISGTGNYGYTF.

Within the sample, this clonotype is medium-sized. The chain has TRBV6-1 and TRBJ2-3; D may be TRBD1 or TRBD2 (5 bases each). CDR1 is MNHNS, CDR2 SASEGT, per germline. The CDR3 has 14 amino acids. V was trimmed by 7 bases and J by 0 bases, leaving 11 bases between them. CDR3 DNA: TGTGCCAGCACCCGGGGCGGGAGCACAGATACGCAGTATTTT. It translates to CASTRGGSTDTQYF.

Judged by abundance, this clonotype is medium-sized. The chain couples TRBV7-3 to TRBJ1-1, with 7 bases matching TRBD1. The CDR3 is 13 residues long. J gave up 3 bases and V 4 bases, and 2 bases lay outside the gene matches. Germline values: CDR1 SGHTA, CDR2 FQGTGA. CDR3 loop: CASSWTGDTEAFF. CDR3 sequence (DNA): TGTGCCAGCAGCTGGACAGGCGACACTGAAGCTTTCTTT.

The chain employs TRBV28 and TRBJ1-1; no clear D. The CDR3 extends over 14 amino acids. Germline assignment: CDR1 MDHEN and CDR2 SYDVKM. V shed 4 bases and J shed 6 bases, with 15 bases lying between them. CDR3 loop: CASSSERTSAEAFF. CDR3 DNA sequence: TGTGCCAGCAGTTCGGAGAGGACTAGCGCTGAAGCTTTCTTT.

There are a few counts of this clonotype. This chain joins TRBV7-8 and TRBJ2-5; D tentatively fits TRBD1 or TRBD2 (5 bases each). V lost 6 bases, J lost 5 bases, and 19 bases lay in between. This CDR3 has 15 residues. Germline CDR1 SGHVS, CDR2 FQNEAQ. CDR3 nucleotides: TGTGCCAGCAGACCACGGCGAGGGGCGAAGGAGACCCAGTACTTC. It specifies CASRPRRGAKETQYF.

The V and J genes are TRBV6-8 and TRBJ2-5; D perhaps matches TRBD2 (6 bases). The end of the DNA fits TRBJ2-1 better, so the J call may be wrong. Germline V gene sequence: CDR1 MNHGY, CDR2 SAAAGT. The CDR3 totals 13 residues. CDR3 DNA sequence: TGTGCCAGCAGCAACGAGTGGGAGGCTACGCAGTTCTTC. The encoded protein is CASSNEWEATQFF.

Judged by abundance, this clonotype is medium-sized. A read error may explain this, as a much larger clone is one base away. This sequence joins TRBV28 and TRBJ2-5; no reliable D call. CDR3 length equals 15 residues. V dropped 4 bases and J dropped 11 bases, with 23 bases sitting between them. The germline V gene has CDR1 MDHEN and CDR2 SYDVKM. In nucleotides, the CDR3 is TGTGCCAGCAGTTCCCTGCTCGGCCCACAAAATGAGCAGTACTTC. Residues: CASSSLLGPQNEQYF. Complete variable domain (other parts from reference TRBV28 and TRBJ2-5): DVKVTQSSRYLVKRTGEKVFLECVQDMDHENMFWYRQDPGLGLRLIYFSYDVKMKEKGDIPEGYSVSREKKERFSLILESASTNQTSMYLCASSSLLGPQNEQYFGPGTRLLVL.

V and J are TRBV7-9 and TRBJ2-3; D unresolved. The J call may be faulty, since TRBJ2-7 better matches the DNA end. CDR1 is SEHNR, CDR2 FQNEAQ, per germline (reference sequence). The CDR3 sequence is 16 residues long. CDR3 protein: CASSRPQAGRSYEQYF. The CDR3 bases are TGTGCCAGCAGCCGCCCCCAGGCAGGTCGCTCCTACGAGCAGTACTTC.

V gene TRBV7-2 combines with J gene TRBJ2-7, with 7 positions matching TRBD1. This CDR3 is 13 amino acids long. V lost 1 base to trimming and J lost 3 bases; unmatched junction nucleotides: 0. CDR1 and CDR2 from the germline V gene are SGHTA and FQGNSA. The CDR3 spells CASSLGTGYEQYF. CDR3 bases: TGTGCCAGCAGCTTAGGGACAGGCTACGAGCAGTACTTC. Using reference TRBV7-2 and TRBJ2-7 for the parts outside the CDR3, the full variable domain is GAGVSQSPSNKVTEKGKDVELRCDPISGHTALYWYRQSLGQGLEFLIYFQGNSAPDKSGLPSDRFSAERTGGSVSTLTIQRTQQEDSAVYLCASSLGTGYEQYFGPGTRLTVT.

The chain combines TRBV7-2 with TRBJ2-1, with D possibly being TRBD2 (6 bases). The J call may be incorrect, as the DNA end agrees better with TRBJ2-7. Germline CDR1 is SGHTA and CDR2 is FQGNSA. The CDR3 runs 15 residues. The CDR3 loop reads CASSSDGAGSYEQYF. The CDR3 DNA sequence: TGTGCCAGCAGCTCGGACGGGGCGGGATCCTACGAGCAGTACTTC.

This sequence joins TRBV11-2 and TRBJ1-2; D is perhaps TRBD1 (6 bases). The CDR3 is 16 residues long. Trimming took 0 bases from V and 0 from J, leaving 11 bases between them. Germline V gene sequence: CDR1 SGHAT, CDR2 FQNNGV. The CDR3 bases are TGTGCCAGCAGCTTAGAAGGGGGGGCCACTAACTATGGCTACACCTTC. Protein sequence: CASSLEGGATNYGYTF.

This clonotype was recorded only once. This chain uses TRBV18 with TRBJ2-1; TRBD1 agrees at 8 bases. Germline CDR1 KGHSH, CDR2 LQKENI. This CDR3 is 20 amino acids long. V lost 3 bases and J lost 0; bases outside the gene matches: 16. CDR3 sequence (DNA): TGTGCCAGCTCACCGCAAAACAGGGGGAGGAGGAAGAGCTCCTACAATGAGCAGTTCTTC. Protein sequence: CASSPQNRGRRKSSYNEQFF.

The chain couples TRBV6-1 to TRBJ2-5; 8 positions match TRBD2. The DNA end is a closer match to TRBJ2-3, so the J assignment may be wrong. This CDR3 region has 16 residues. Germline V gene data show CDR1 as MNHNS and CDR2 as SASEGT. CDR3 sequence reads: CASTPGGSGTTDTQYF. CDR3 coding DNA: TGTGCCAGCACCCCCGGGGGTAGCGGGACCACAGATACGCAGTATTTT.

CDR3 sequence: CASTMGGVYNEQFF. For the CDR3, the DNA is TGTGCCAGCACTATGGGGGGCGTTTACAATGAGCAGTTCTTC. The rearrangement uses TRBV7-9 and TRBJ2-1, with D possibly called TRBD1 or TRBD2 (6 bases each). The CDR3 totals 14 residues. Germline V lookup: CDR1 SEHNR, CDR2 FQNEAQ (reference sequence). The V end lost 7 bases, the J end lost 4 bases, and 14 bases lay between the germline ends. Variable domain in full (rest from reference TRBV7-9 and TRBJ2-1): DTGVSQNPRHKITKRGQNVTFRCDPISEHNRLYWYRQTLGQGPEFLTYFQNEAQLEKSRLLSDRFSAERPKGSFSTLEIQRTEQGDSAMYLCASTMGGVYNEQFFGPGTRLTVL.

Relative to its sample, this clonotype is large. The chain carries TRBV7-3 and TRBJ1-1; possibly TRBD1 for D (5 bases). Germline loops: CDR1 SGHTA, CDR2 FQGTGA. The CDR3 is 15 amino acids. The V end was cut by 1 base, the J end by 0 bases, with 9 bases between. Here the CDR3 DNA reads TGTGCCAGCAGCTTAAGTGGGGGGATGAACACTGAAGCTTTCTTT. It yields the protein CASSLSGGMNTEAFF.

This chain connects TRBV5-1 to TRBJ2-7; 9 nucleotides line up with TRBD2. This CDR3 region has 15 residues. Trimming cost V 0 bases and J 4 bases; bases outside gene matches: 5. CDR1 and CDR2 from the germline V gene are SGHRS and YFSETQ. In DNA form, the CDR3 reads TGCGCCAGCAGCTTGGTTAGCGGGAGCATTTACGAGCAGTACTTC. Translating gives CASSLVSGSIYEQYF.

This clonotype was seen more than once but under ten times. The V and J genes are TRBV18 and TRBJ2-3, with D uncertain. Germline values: CDR1 KGHSH, CDR2 LQKENI. This CDR3 is built from 16 residues. Deletions cut 4 bases from V and 0 bases from J, with 14 bases between. The DNA for the CDR3 is TGTGCCAGCTCACAGGGCAAGGGATCTAGCACAGATACGCAGTATTTT. Encoded protein: CASSQGKGSSTDTQYF.